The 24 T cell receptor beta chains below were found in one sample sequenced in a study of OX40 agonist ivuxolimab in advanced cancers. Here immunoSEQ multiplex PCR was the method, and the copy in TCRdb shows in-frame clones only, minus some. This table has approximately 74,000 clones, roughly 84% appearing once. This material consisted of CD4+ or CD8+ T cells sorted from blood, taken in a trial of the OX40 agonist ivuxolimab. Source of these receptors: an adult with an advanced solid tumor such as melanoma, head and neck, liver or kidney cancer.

CDR3 DNA sequence: TGTGCCATCAGTGGGAGTAGGGGGGCCTCCGCATCCGTTTGGACAGATACGCAGTATTTT. This encodes CAISGSRGASASVWTDTQYF. The genes are TRBV10-3 and TRBJ2-3; D is tentatively TRBD1 or TRBD2 (6 bases each). The V end lost 4 bases, the J end lost 3 bases, and 29 bases lay between the germline ends. The CDR3 is 20 amino acids. Germline V gene data show CDR1 as ENHRY and CDR2 as SYGVKD.

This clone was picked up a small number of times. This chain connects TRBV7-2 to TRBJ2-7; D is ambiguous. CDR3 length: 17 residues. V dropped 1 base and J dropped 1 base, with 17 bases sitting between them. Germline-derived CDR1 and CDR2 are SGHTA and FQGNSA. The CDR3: CASSLDRVGPASYEQYF. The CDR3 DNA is TGTGCCAGCAGCTTAGATCGGGTTGGGCCGGCATCCTACGAGCAGTACTTC.

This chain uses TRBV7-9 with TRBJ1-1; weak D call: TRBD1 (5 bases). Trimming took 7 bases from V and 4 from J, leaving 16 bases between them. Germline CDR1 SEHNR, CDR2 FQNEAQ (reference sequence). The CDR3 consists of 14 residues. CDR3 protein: CASTFSGQGTEAFF. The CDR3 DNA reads TGTGCCAGCACCTTCTCGGGGCAGGGCACTGAAGCTTTCTTT.

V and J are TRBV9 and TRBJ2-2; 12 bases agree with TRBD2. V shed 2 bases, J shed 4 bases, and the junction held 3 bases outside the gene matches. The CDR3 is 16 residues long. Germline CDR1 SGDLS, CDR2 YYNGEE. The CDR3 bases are TGTGCCAGCAGCGTCGGACTAGCGGGATTCACCGGGGAGCTGTTTTTT. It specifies CASSVGLAGFTGELFF.

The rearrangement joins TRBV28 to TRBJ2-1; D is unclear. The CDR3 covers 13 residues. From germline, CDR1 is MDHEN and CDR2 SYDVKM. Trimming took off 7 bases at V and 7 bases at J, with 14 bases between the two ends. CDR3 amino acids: CASIYRVGNEQFF. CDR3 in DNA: TGTGCCAGCATTTATCGGGTGGGAAATGAGCAGTTCTTC.

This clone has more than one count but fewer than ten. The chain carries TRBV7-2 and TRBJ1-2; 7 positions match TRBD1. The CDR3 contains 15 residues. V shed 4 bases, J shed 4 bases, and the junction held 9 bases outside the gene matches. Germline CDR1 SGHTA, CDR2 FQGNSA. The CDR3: CASSSYWDSSYGYTF. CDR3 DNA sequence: TGTGCCAGCAGCTCCTATTGGGACAGCAGCTATGGCTACACCTTC.

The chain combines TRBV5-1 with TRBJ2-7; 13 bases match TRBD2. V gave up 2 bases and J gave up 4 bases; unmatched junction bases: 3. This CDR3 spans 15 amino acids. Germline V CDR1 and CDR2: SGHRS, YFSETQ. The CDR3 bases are TGCGCCAGCAGCTTTGGACTAGCGGGAGCATACGAGCAGTACTTC. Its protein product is CASSFGLAGAYEQYF.

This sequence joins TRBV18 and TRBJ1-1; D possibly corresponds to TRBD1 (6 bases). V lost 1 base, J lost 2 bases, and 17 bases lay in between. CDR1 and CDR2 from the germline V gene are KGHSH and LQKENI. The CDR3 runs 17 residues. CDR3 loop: CASSPRTDRITNTEAFF. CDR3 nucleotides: TGTGCCAGCTCACCACGGACAGATCGGATAACAAACACTGAAGCTTTCTTT.

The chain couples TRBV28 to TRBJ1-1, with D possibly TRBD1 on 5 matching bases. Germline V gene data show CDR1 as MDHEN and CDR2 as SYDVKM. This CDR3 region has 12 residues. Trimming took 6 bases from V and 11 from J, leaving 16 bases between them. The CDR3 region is CASSGFQGAAFF. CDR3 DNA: TGTGCCAGCAGCGGTTTCCAAGGGGCGGCTTTCTTT. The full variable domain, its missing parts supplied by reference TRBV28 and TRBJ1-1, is DVKVTQSSRYLVKRTGEKVFLECVQDMDHENMFWYRQDPGLGLRLIYFSYDVKMKEKGDIPEGYSVSREKKERFSLILESASTNQTSMYLCASSGFQGAAFFGQGTRLTVV.

The CDR3 protein is CASSPTGQGSGANVLTF. Written as DNA, the CDR3 is TGTGCCAGCAGCCCAACGGGACAGGGCTCTGGGGCCAACGTCCTGACTTTC. The chain combines TRBV7-3 with TRBJ2-6; 9 bases match TRBD1. Germline CDR1 reads SGHTA; CDR2 reads FQGTGA. The CDR3 length is 17 residues. Unmatched junction bases numbered 5, after V lost 5 bases and J lost 0 bases. Supplemented by reference TRBV7-3 and TRBJ2-6, the full variable domain reads GAGVSQTPSNKVTEKGKYVELRCDPISGHTALYWYRQSLGQGPEFLIYFQGTGAADDSGLPNDRFFAVRPEGSVSTLKIQRTERGDSAVYLCASSPTGQGSGANVLTFGAGSRLTVL.

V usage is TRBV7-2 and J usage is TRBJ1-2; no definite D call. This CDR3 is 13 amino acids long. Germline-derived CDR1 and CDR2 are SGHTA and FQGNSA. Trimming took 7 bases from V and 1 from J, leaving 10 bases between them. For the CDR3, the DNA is TGTGCCAGCACCCTCACCGGTAACTATGGCTACACCTTC. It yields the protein CASTLTGNYGYTF.

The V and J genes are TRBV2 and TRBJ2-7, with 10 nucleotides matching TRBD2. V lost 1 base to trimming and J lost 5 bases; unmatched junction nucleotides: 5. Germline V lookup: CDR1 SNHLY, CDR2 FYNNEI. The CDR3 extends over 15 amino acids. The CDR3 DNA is TGTGCCAGCAGTGAAGAAGCGGGAGGGGGAAACGAGCAGTACTTC. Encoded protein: CASSEEAGGGNEQYF.

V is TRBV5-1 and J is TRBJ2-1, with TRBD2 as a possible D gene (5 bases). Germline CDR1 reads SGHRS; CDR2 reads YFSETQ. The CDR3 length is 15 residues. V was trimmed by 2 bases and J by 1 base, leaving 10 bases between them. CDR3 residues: CASSFEGPSYNEQFF. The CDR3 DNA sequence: TGCGCCAGCAGCTTCGAGGGTCCTTCCTACAATGAGCAGTTCTTC. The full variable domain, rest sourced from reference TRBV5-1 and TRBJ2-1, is KAGVTQTPRYLIKTRGQQVTLSCSPISGHRSVSWYQQTPGQGLQFLFEYFSETQRNKGNFPGRFSGRQFSNSRSEMNVSTLELGDSALYLCASSFEGPSYNEQFFGPGTRLTVL.

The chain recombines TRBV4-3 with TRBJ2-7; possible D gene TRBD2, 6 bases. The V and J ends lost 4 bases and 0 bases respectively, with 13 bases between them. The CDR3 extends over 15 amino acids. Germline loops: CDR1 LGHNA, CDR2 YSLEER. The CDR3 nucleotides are TGCGCCAGCAGCCCGGCCGGGGGAAGCTCCTACGAGCAGTACTTC. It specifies CASSPAGGSSYEQYF.

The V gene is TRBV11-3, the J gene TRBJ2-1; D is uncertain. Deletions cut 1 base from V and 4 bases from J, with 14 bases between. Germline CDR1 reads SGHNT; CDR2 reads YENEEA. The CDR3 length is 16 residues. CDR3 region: CASSLGLGLSYNEQFF. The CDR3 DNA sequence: TGTGCCAGCAGCTTAGGGCTAGGGTTATCTTACAATGAGCAGTTCTTC. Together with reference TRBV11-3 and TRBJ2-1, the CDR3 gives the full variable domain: EAGVVQSPRYKIIEKKQPVAFWCNPISGHNTLYWYLQNLGQGPELLIRYENEEAVDDSQLPKDRFSAERLKGVDSTLKIQPAELGDSAVYLCASSLGLGLSYNEQFFGPGTRLTVL.

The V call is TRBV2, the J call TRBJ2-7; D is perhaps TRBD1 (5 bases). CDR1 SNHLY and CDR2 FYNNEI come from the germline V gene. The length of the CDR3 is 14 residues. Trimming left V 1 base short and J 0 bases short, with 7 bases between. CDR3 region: CASSEGTFSYEQYF. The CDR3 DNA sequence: TGTGCCAGCAGTGAAGGGACATTCTCCTACGAGCAGTACTTC. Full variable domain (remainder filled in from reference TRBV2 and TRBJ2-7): EPEVTQTPSHQVTQMGQEVILRCVPISNHLYFYWYRQILGQKVEFLVSFYNNEISEKSEIFDDQFSVERPDGSNFTLKIRSTKLEDSAMYFCASSEGTFSYEQYFGPGTRLTVT.

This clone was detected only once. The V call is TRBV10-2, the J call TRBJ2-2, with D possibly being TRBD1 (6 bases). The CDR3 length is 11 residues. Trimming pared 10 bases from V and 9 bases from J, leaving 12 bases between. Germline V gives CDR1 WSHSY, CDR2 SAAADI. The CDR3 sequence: CATVTGRELFF. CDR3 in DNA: TGCGCCACCGTAACAGGGAGGGAGCTGTTTTTT.

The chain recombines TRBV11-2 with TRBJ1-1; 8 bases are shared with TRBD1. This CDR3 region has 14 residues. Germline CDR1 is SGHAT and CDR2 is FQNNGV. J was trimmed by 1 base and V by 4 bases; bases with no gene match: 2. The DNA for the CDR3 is TGTGCCAGCAGCTCCACAGGGGGGAACACTGAAGCTTTCTTT. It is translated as CASSSTGGNTEAFF.

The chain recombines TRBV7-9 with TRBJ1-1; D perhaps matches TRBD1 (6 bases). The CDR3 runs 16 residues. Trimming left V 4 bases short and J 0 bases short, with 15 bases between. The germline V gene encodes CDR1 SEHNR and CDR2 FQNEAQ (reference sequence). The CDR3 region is CASSSRDKHMNTEAFF. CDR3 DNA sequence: TGTGCCAGCAGCTCCCGGGACAAACACATGAACACTGAAGCTTTCTTT.

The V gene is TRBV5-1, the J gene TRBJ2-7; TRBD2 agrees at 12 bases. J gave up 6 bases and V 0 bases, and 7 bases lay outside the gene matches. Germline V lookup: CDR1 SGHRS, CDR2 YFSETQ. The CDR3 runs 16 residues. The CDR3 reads CASSLGTSGIVGEQYF. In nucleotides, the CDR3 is TGCGCCAGCAGCTTGGGGACTAGCGGGATTGTCGGCGAGCAGTACTTC.

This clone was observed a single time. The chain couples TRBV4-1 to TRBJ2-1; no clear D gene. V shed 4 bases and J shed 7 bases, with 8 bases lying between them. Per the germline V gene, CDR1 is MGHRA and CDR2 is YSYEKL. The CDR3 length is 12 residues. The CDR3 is CASSPHSNEQFF. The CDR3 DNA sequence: TGCGCCAGCAGCCCCCATTCGAATGAGCAGTTCTTC.

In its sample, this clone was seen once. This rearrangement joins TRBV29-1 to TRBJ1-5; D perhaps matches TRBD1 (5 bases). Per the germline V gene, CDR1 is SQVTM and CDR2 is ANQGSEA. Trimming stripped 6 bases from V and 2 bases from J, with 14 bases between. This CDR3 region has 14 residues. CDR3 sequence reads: CSVEFGTGNQPQHF. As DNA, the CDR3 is TGCAGCGTGGAATTCGGGACGGGCAATCAGCCCCAGCATTTT.

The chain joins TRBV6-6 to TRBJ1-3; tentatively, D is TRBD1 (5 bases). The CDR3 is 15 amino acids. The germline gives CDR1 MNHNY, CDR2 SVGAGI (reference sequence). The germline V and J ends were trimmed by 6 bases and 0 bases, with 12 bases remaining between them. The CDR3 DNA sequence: TGTGCCAGCAGCCCCGACAGTTACTCTGGAAACACCATATATTTT. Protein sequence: CASSPDSYSGNTIYF.

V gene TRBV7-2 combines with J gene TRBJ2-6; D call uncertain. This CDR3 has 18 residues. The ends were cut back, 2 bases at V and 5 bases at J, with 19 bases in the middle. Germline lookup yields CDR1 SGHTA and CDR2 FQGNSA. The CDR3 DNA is TGTGCCAGCAGCTTATACTCGAGACGACAAAGTCGGGCCAACGTCCTGACTTTC. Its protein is CASSLYSRRQSRANVLTF.